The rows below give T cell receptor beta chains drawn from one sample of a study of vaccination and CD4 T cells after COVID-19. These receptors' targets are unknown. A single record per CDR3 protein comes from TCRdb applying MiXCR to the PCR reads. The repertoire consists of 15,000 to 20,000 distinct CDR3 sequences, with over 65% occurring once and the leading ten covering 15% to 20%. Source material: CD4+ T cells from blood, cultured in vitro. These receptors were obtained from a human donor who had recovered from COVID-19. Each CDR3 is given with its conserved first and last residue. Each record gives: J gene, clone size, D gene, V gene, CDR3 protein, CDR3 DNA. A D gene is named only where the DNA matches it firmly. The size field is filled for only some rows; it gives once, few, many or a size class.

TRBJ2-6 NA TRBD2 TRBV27 CASSKGLAGGPSGANVLTF TGTGCCAGCAGTAAAGGACTAGCGGGAGGCCCCTCTGGGGCCAACGTCCTGACTTTC
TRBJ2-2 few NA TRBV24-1 CATSGGRGELFF TGTGCCACCAGTGGGGGGCGAGGGGAGCTGTTTTTT
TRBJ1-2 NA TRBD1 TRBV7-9 CASSGTRDRLYGYTF TGTGCCAGCAGCGGAACCCGGGACAGGCTCTATGGCTACACCTTC
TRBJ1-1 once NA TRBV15 CATSRLGGSQPEAFF TGTGCCACCAGCCGCCTTGGTGGATCACAACCTGAAGCTTTCTTT
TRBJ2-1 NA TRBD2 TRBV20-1 CSASRSGLSSYNEQFF TGCAGTGCTAGCAGGTCGGGACTAAGCTCCTACAATGAGCAGTTCTTC
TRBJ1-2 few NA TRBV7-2 CASSLSQGIYGYTF TGTGCCAGCAGCTTAAGTCAGGGGATCTATGGCTACACCTTC
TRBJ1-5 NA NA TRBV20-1 CSARSQGNQPQHF TGCAGTGCCCGGTCCCAGGGCAACCAGCCCCAGCATTTT
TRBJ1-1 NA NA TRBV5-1 CASSTGIRTEAFF TGCGCCAGCAGTACAGGGATTCGCACTGAAGCTTTCTTT
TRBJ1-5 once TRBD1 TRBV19 CASSRQGRMSNQPQHF TGTGCCAGTAGTCGACAGGGGCGGATGAGCAATCAGCCCCAGCATTTT
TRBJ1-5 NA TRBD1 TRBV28 CASSDRGTVQPQHF TGTGCCAGCAGTGACAGGGGAACGGTTCAGCCCCAGCATTTT